Listed below are T cell receptor beta chains from one sample, sequenced in a study of blood T cell repertoires in COVID-19. TCRdb's copy holds only in-frame clones and misses some; the assay was immunoSEQ multiplex PCR. The table has almost 200,000 clones, roughly 77% seen once; the top ten hold almost 6%. Material: peripheral blood. These receptors were obtained from a woman between 40 and 50 years old with COVID-19, enrolled during active disease. The CDR3 runs from the conserved cysteine through the conserved F or W. A D gene is named only where the DNA matches it firmly. Size values are once, few and many counts, or a class for expanded clones, and some rows have none.

abundance: .
j_gene: TRBJ1-6
d_gene: .
v_gene: TRBV5-4
CDR3nt: TGTGCCAGCAGCGTCGGACAGCCTATTTCACCCCTCCACTTT
CDR3aa: CASSVGQPISPLHF

abundance: .
j_gene: TRBJ1-2
d_gene: .
v_gene: TRBV4-3
CDR3nt: TGCGCCAGCAGCCAAGATCAGGGCGGCTACACCTTC
CDR3aa: CASSQDQGGYTF

abundance: few
j_gene: TRBJ1-3
d_gene: .
v_gene: TRBV4-2
CDR3nt: TGTGCCAGCAGCCTGACAAGGGGCACCATATATTTT
CDR3aa: CASSLTRGTIYF

abundance: .
j_gene: TRBJ2-7
d_gene: .
v_gene: TRBV5-1
CDR3nt: TGCGCCAGCAGCGCGTCCCTCTACGAGCAGTACTTC
CDR3aa: CASSASLYEQYF

abundance: .
j_gene: TRBJ2-5
d_gene: TRBD2
v_gene: TRBV29-1
CDR3nt: TGCAGCGTTGCCGAGACTAGCGGGAGGGAGACCCAGTACTTC
CDR3aa: CSVAETSGRETQYF

abundance: .
j_gene: TRBJ1-3
d_gene: .
v_gene: TRBV9
CDR3nt: TGTGCCAGCAGCCCCGCGGGATTGGGAAACACCATATATTTT
CDR3aa: CASSPAGLGNTIYF

abundance: .
j_gene: TRBJ1-2
d_gene: TRBD1
v_gene: TRBV5-1
CDR3nt: TGCGCCAGCAGCTGGGACAGGGGTTATGGCTACACCTTC
CDR3aa: CASSWDRGYGYTF

abundance: .
j_gene: TRBJ2-7
d_gene: TRBD1
v_gene: TRBV5-4
CDR3nt: TGTGCCAGCAGCCAATCGACAGGGTTGCACGAGCAGTACTTC
CDR3aa: CASSQSTGLHEQYF

abundance: .
j_gene: TRBJ2-5
d_gene: TRBD2
v_gene: TRBV2
CDR3nt: TGTGCCAGCAGTGGTACAACTAGCGCTCGCCAGGAGACCCAGTACTTC
CDR3aa: CASSGTTSARQETQYF

abundance: .
j_gene: TRBJ2-7
d_gene: .
v_gene: TRBV29-1
CDR3nt: TGCAGCGTTGGACCTCCCCCGGGACTCCAAACGGGGGAGCAGTACTTC
CDR3aa: CSVGPPPGLQTGEQYF

abundance: few
j_gene: TRBJ1-2
d_gene: TRBD1
v_gene: TRBV6-5
CDR3nt: TGTGCCAGCAGTCCACAGGGGTACTATGGCTACACCTTC
CDR3aa: CASSPQGYYGYTF

abundance: .
j_gene: TRBJ2-2
d_gene: .
v_gene: TRBV11-3
CDR3nt: TGTGCCAGCAGCTTAGGGGCAGCCCGCGACGGTACCGGGGAGCTGTTTTTT
CDR3aa: CASSLGAARDGTGELFF

abundance: .
j_gene: TRBJ2-3
d_gene: .
v_gene: TRBV20-1
CDR3nt: TGCAGTGCTAGTACCGGACGACAAAAGGGGACGCAGTATTTT
CDR3aa: CSASTGRQKGTQYF

abundance: .
j_gene: TRBJ1-2
d_gene: .
v_gene: TRBV3-1/TRBV3-2
CDR3nt: TGTGCCAGCAGCCAAGGGGCAGTGCACTATGGCTACACCTTC
CDR3aa: CASSQGAVHYGYTF

abundance: .
j_gene: TRBJ2-7
d_gene: .
v_gene: TRBV6-5
CDR3nt: TGTGCCAGCAGTTACTCGGGCGACACAACCTACGAGCAGTACTTC
CDR3aa: CASSYSGDTTYEQYF

abundance: once
j_gene: TRBJ2-1
d_gene: .
v_gene: TRBV7-3
CDR3nt: TGTGCCAGCAGCCCCCTCCGGGGGAATGAGCAGTTCTTC
CDR3aa: CASSPLRGNEQFF

abundance: .
j_gene: TRBJ2-5
d_gene: TRBD1
v_gene: TRBV5-1
CDR3nt: TGCGCCAGCAGCCCCTGGACAGGGATGGGGGAGACCCAGTACTTC
CDR3aa: CASSPWTGMGETQYF

abundance: .
j_gene: TRBJ2-7
d_gene: .
v_gene: TRBV3-1/TRBV3-2
CDR3nt: TGTGCCAGCAGCCGACGGAGCTCCTACGAGCAGTACTTC
CDR3aa: CASSRRSSYEQYF